What follows are 8 T cell receptor beta chains derived from one specimen sequenced in a study of cytomegalovirus exposure and HLA in healthy donors. Vbeta (60) and Jbeta (13) primers were used in the PCR. Profiled with immunoSEQ multiplex PCR; TCRdb holds only in-frame clones, not every one. The sample holds 65,000 to 85,000 clones; about 80% are singletons and the top ten take under 3%. The sequenced material came from PBMCs. The receptor source for this set is a man aged 50-59 years in good health and CMV-seropositive.

This clone was counted between two and nine times. This sequence joins TRBV6-1 and TRBJ1-2; possibly TRBD1 for D (5 bases). The ends were cut back, 7 bases at V and 3 bases at J, with 15 bases in the middle. The CDR3 runs 14 residues. From germline, CDR1 is MNHNS and CDR2 SASEGT. The CDR3 reads CASKRVGTDYGYTF. CDR3 nucleotides: TGTGCCAGCAAGCGGGTAGGGACGGACTATGGCTACACCTTC.

The chain has TRBV30 and TRBJ1-1; 7 bases are shared with TRBD1. CDR3 length equals 11 residues. The junction had 4 bases not matched to a gene; V was cut back by 2 bases and J by 10 bases. Per the germline V gene, CDR1 is GTSNPN and CDR2 is SVGIG (reference sequence). CDR3 in DNA: TGTGCCTGGAGTTGGGCAGGGGGAGCTTTCTTT. This translates into CAWSWAGGAFF.

This chain joins TRBV15 and TRBJ2-2; 13 bases line up with TRBD2. CDR3 length: 17 amino acids. The J segment lost 8 bases and the V segment lost 0 bases, leaving 6 bases of the junction unmatched. Germline CDR1 is LNHNV and CDR2 is YYDKDF (reference sequence). CDR3 sequence reads: CATSRDGGLAGYGELFF. CDR3 bases: TGTGCCACCAGCAGAGATGGGGGACTAGCGGGATATGGGGAGCTGTTTTTT.

The V and J genes are TRBV4-1 and TRBJ2-7; 9 nucleotides align to TRBD1. Germline loops: CDR1 MGHRA, CDR2 YSYEKL. This CDR3 region has 15 residues. Trimming removed 2 bases from V and 1 base from J; junction bases left unmatched: 3. The CDR3 here is CASSQPGQGSYEQYF. The CDR3, as DNA: TGCGCCAGCAGCCAACCGGGACAGGGTTCCTACGAGCAGTACTTC.

The chain recombines TRBV25-1 with TRBJ2-1, with D unclear. The CDR3 covers 13 residues. Germline V lookup: CDR1 MGHDK, CDR2 SYGVNS. Trimming removed 4 bases at V and 6 bases at J, with 10 bases between. CDR3 sequence (DNA): TGTGCCAGCAGTGTTTTTGGCGGCAATGAGCAGTTCTTC. Translation gives CASSVFGGNEQFF. The full variable domain, in which reference TRBV25-1 and TRBJ2-1 provide the parts outside the CDR3, is EADIYQTPRYLVIGTGKKITLECSQTMGHDKMYWYQQDPGMELHLIHYSYGVNSTEKGDLSSESTVSRIRTEHFPLTLESARPSHTSQYLCASSVFGGNEQFFGPGTRLTVL.

This clone is termed medium-sized. The rearrangement uses TRBV5-8 and TRBJ1-2; no clear D. V lost 0 bases and J 4 bases, leaving 10 bases between the germline ends. The CDR3 has 14 residues. Germline assignment: CDR1 SGHTS and CDR2 YDEGEE. The CDR3 reads CASSLAEGFYGYTF. The CDR3 coding sequence is TGTGCCAGCAGCTTGGCCGAGGGTTTCTATGGCTACACCTTC.

The chain uses TRBV7-8 and TRBJ2-1, with TRBD2 identical over 11 bases. The CDR3 sequence is 17 residues long. With 2 bases clipped from V and 7 bases from J, the junction kept 10 bases outside the gene matches. CDR1 SGHVS and CDR2 FQNEAQ come from the germline V gene. The CDR3 is CASSLRIAGGFRNEQFF. DNA for the CDR3: TGTGCCAGCAGCTTAAGGATAGCGGGAGGGTTTCGAAATGAGCAGTTCTTC.

The rearrangement links TRBV30 to TRBJ2-7; 8 bases are a match to TRBD2. Germline CDR1 and CDR2: GTSNPN and SVGIG (reference sequence). Unmatched junction bases numbered 9, after V lost 0 bases and J lost 5 bases. This CDR3 has 15 amino acids. CDR3 coding DNA: TGTGCCTGGAGTGTTTTCCCCGGGACTAGGAACGAGCAGTACTTC. The encoded protein is CAWSVFPGTRNEQYF.